This T cell receptor beta chain is from a study of tumor-infiltrating lymphocytes in primary liver carcinoma. Co-extraction of RNA and DNA was performed on roughly 20-31 mg of unsorted bulk tissue. Total RNA amounting to 450 to 550 ng was the source from which TCR beta cDNA was made with a constant-region primer. For TCR beta, libraries were produced by three nested multiplex PCR rounds using slightly modified ARM-PCR. A single record per CDR3 protein comes from TCRdb applying MiXCR to the multiplex PCR reads. The profile shows about 84,000 distinct CDR3 sequences, 72% of them singletons. Of note for this clonotype: A read error may account for a junction end that differs from germline.

This clonotype was obtained from a middle-aged man with primary liver carcinoma and hepatitis B virus infection. The sequencing input was liver tumor tissue from sampling region 1. Noted subset: tumor region T1, superior pole.

CDR3 nucleotides: TGTGCCAGCGGCCAAGGACGGGGGGTATACAATGAGCAATTCTTC. It codes for CASGQGRGVYNEQFF. The chain has TRBV4-2 and TRBJ2-1, with TRBD2 identical over 7 bases. Germline-derived CDR1 and CDR2 are LGHNA and YNFKEQ. There are 15 residues in the CDR3.